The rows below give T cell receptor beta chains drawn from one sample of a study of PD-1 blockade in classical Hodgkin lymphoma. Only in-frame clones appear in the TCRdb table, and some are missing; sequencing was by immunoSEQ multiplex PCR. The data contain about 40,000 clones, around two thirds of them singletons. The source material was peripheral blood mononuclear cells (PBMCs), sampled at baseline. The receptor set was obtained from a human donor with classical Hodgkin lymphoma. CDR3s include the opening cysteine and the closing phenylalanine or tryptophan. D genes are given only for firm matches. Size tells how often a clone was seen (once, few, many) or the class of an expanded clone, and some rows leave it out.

CDR3: CASSAGDTGTDTQYF; DNA: TGTGCCAGCAGCGCGGGGGATACAGGAACAGATACGCAGTATTTT; D: .; size: .; J: TRBJ2-3; V: TRBV9
CDR3: CASSLSRQGIYEQYF; DNA: TGTGCCAGCAGCTTGAGCCGACAGGGAATTTACGAGCAGTACTTC; D: TRBD1; size: .; J: TRBJ2-7; V: TRBV5-5
CDR3: CASSYSNSGGSEQYF; DNA: TGTGCCAGCAGTTATTCCAACAGCGGGGGATCCGAGCAGTACTTC; D: TRBD2; size: .; J: TRBJ2-7; V: TRBV6-6
CDR3: CASSFRETGEQFF; DNA: TGTGCCAGCAGCTTTCGGGAGACCGGTGAGCAGTTCTTC; D: .; size: .; J: TRBJ2-1; V: TRBV11-2
CDR3: CASSLIGGTNPQIQYF; DNA: TGTGCCAGCAGTTTAATCGGGGGGACTAACCCTCAAATTCAGTACTTC; D: TRBD2; size: .; J: TRBJ2-4; V: TRBV28
CDR3: CASSLLPGNYGYTF; DNA: TGTGCCAGCAGTTTATTGCCAGGGAACTATGGCTACACCTTC; D: .; size: .; J: TRBJ1-2; V: TRBV27
CDR3: CASSLAGVYPGELFF; DNA: TGTGCCAGCAGCTTAGCGGGAGTCTACCCCGGGGAGCTGTTTTTT; D: .; size: .; J: TRBJ2-2; V: TRBV7-9
CDR3: CASSVAGGRREQFF; DNA: TGTGCCAGCAGCGTAGCTGGTGGGAGGCGTGAGCAGTTCTTC; D: .; size: few; J: TRBJ2-1; V: TRBV9
CDR3: CASRGVGTSEQFF; DNA: TGTGCCAGTAGGGGGGTTGGAACCAGTGAGCAGTTCTTC; D: .; size: .; J: TRBJ2-1; V: TRBV19
CDR3: CASSVAGAGTQYF; DNA: TGTGCCAGCAGCGTAGCCGGGGCCGGGACCCAGTACTTC; D: .; size: .; J: TRBJ2-5; V: TRBV9
CDR3: CASTPSPLVNEQYF; DNA: TGTGCCAGCACCCCGTCCCCACTAGTAAACGAGCAGTACTTC; D: .; size: .; J: TRBJ2-7; V: TRBV7-2
CDR3: CASSLVGPGHSTDTQYF; DNA: TGCGCCAGCAGCTTGGTGGGTCCGGGACATAGCACAGATACGCAGTATTTT; D: .; size: .; J: TRBJ2-3; V: TRBV5-1
CDR3: CASRNGQGRNQPQHF; DNA: TGTGCCAGCAGGAACGGACAGGGAAGGAATCAGCCCCAGCATTTT; D: TRBD1; size: few; J: TRBJ1-5; V: TRBV5-8
CDR3: CASSPRTDTQYF; DNA: TGTGCCAGCTCACCAAGGACAGATACGCAGTATTTT; D: .; size: .; J: TRBJ2-3; V: TRBV18
CDR3: CASRQGRVIAEAFF; DNA: TGTGCCAGTCGGCAGGGGAGGGTGATCGCTGAAGCTTTCTTT; D: .; size: .; J: TRBJ1-1; V: TRBV6-6
CDR3: CASSVGQTFSGNTIYF; DNA: TGTGCCAGCAGCGTAGGACAGACATTCTCTGGAAACACCATATATTTT; D: .; size: once; J: TRBJ1-3; V: TRBV9
CDR3: CASSPQGAPGHEQFF; DNA: TGTGCCAGCAGCCCACAGGGGGCGCCGGGTCATGAGCAGTTCTTC; D: TRBD1; size: .; J: TRBJ2-1; V: TRBV9
CDR3: CASSQVGAGADEQFF; DNA: TGCGCCAGCAGCCAAGTCGGGGCGGGGGCGGATGAGCAGTTCTTC; D: .; size: .; J: TRBJ2-1; V: TRBV4-3
CDR3: CASRTENTEAFF; DNA: TGTGCCAGCAGGACAGAGAACACTGAAGCTTTCTTT; D: .; size: .; J: TRBJ1-1; V: TRBV6-1
CDR3: CAWGLGIGNTIYF; DNA: TGTGCCTGGGGTCTTGGAATTGGAAACACCATATATTTT; D: .; size: .; J: TRBJ1-3; V: TRBV30
CDR3: CASNAGGPYNEQFF; DNA: TGTGCCAGCAATGCAGGGGGCCCGTACAATGAGCAGTTCTTC; D: TRBD1; size: .; J: TRBJ2-1; V: TRBV6-1
CDR3: CASSLSAGDSSYEQYF; DNA: TGTGCCAGCAGTTTATCAGCGGGGGACAGCTCCTACGAGCAGTACTTC; D: .; size: .; J: TRBJ2-7; V: TRBV27
CDR3: CASSLGQGTGELFF; DNA: TGTGCCAGCAGCTTAGGACAGGGCACCGGGGAGCTGTTTTTT; D: TRBD1; size: medium-sized; J: TRBJ2-2; V: TRBV11-2
CDR3: CASSLMGLSSEQYF; DNA: TGTGCCAGCAGTTTAATGGGACTTTCATCCGAGCAGTACTTC; D: .; size: .; J: TRBJ2-7; V: TRBV28
CDR3: CASSPTSGGTDTQYF; DNA: TGTGCCAGCAGTCCTACTAGCGGGGGCACAGATACGCAGTATTTT; D: TRBD2; size: .; J: TRBJ2-3; V: TRBV6-5
CDR3: CASSPKGAEQYF; DNA: TGTGCCAGCAGCCCCAAGGGGGCGGAGCAGTACTTC; D: TRBD1; size: once; J: TRBJ2-7; V: TRBV14
CDR3: CAIEMGQGRAFF; DNA: TGTGCCATCGAAATGGGACAGGGGAGAGCTTTCTTT; D: TRBD1; size: .; J: TRBJ1-1; V: TRBV10-3
CDR3: CASSQEGWGRGAPNEKLFF; DNA: TGCGCCAGCAGCCAAGAGGGCTGGGGGCGCGGAGCTCCTAATGAAAAACTGTTTTTT; D: .; size: few; J: TRBJ1-4; V: TRBV4-1
CDR3: CASSLGGVSAEAFF; DNA: TGTGCCAGCAGCTTAGGGGGTGTAAGCGCTGAAGCTTTCTTT; D: .; size: .; J: TRBJ1-1; V: TRBV7-2
CDR3: CASSPPGSPEVEAFF; DNA: TGTGCCAGCAGCCCGCCAGGGTCTCCTGAGGTTGAAGCTTTCTTT; D: .; size: .; J: TRBJ1-1; V: TRBV7-6
CDR3: CASSIAGAYEQYF; DNA: TGTGCCAGCAGCATAGCCGGGGCCTACGAGCAGTACTTC; D: .; size: .; J: TRBJ2-7; V: TRBV6-5